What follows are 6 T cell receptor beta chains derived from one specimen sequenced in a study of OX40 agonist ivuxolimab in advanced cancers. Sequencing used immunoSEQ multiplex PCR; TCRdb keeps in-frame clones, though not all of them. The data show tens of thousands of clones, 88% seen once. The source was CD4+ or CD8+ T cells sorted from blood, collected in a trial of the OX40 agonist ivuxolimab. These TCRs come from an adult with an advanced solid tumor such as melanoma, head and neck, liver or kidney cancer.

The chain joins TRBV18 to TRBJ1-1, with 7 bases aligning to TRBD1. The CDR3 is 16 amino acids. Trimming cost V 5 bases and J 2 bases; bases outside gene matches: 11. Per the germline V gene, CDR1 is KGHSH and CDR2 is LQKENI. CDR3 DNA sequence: TGTGCCAGCTCAGCGCAGCCGGGACAGATAAACACTGAAGCTTTCTTT. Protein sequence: CASSAQPGQINTEAFF.

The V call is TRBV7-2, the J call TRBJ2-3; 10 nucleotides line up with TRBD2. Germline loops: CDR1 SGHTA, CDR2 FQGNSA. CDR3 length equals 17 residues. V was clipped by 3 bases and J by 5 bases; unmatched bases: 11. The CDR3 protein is CASSFSGGSKLRDTQYF. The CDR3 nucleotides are TGTGCCAGCAGCTTTAGCGGGGGGTCGAAGCTTCGAGATACGCAGTATTTT.

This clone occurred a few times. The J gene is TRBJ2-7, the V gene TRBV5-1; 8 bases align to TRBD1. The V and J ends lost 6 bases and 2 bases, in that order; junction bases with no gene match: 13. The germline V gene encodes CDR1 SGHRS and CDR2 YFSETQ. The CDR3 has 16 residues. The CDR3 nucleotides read TGCGCCAGCACGACGGCTGGACAGGGAAGCGCCTACGAGCAGTACTTC. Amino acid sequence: CASTTAGQGSAYEQYF. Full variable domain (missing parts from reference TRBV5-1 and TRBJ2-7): KAGVTQTPRYLIKTRGQQVTLSCSPISGHRSVSWYQQTPGQGLQFLFEYFSETQRNKGNFPGRFSGRQFSNSRSEMNVSTLELGDSALYLCASTTAGQGSAYEQYFGPGTRLTVT.

This CDR3 reads CASSPSNTGEQYF. The CDR3 DNA is TGTGCCAGCAGTCCCTCCAACACGGGCGAGCAGTACTTC. V usage is TRBV28 and J usage is TRBJ2-7; D is unclear. Trimming removed 5 bases from V and 6 bases from J, with 14 bases in between. CDR3 size: 13 residues. Germline-derived CDR1 and CDR2 are MDHEN and SYDVKM. The entire variable domain, with the rest obtained from reference TRBV28 and TRBJ2-7, is as follows: DVKVTQSSRYLVKRTGEKVFLECVQDMDHENMFWYRQDPGLGLRLIYFSYDVKMKEKGDIPEGYSVSREKKERFSLILESASTNQTSMYLCASSPSNTGEQYFGPGTRLTVT.

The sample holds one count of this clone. CDR3 protein: CASSLAEVPAFF. The DNA of the CDR3 is TGTGCCAGCAGCTTGGCGGAGGTTCCGGCTTTCTTT. J is TRBJ1-1 and V is TRBV5-6; D is unresolved. The V and J ends lost 0 bases and 11 bases respectively, with 11 bases between them. The CDR3 loop spans 12 amino acids. Germline V gives CDR1 SGHDT, CDR2 YYEEEE.

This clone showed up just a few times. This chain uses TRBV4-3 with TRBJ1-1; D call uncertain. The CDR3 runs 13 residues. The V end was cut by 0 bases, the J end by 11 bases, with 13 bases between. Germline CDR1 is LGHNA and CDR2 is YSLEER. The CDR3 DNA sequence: TGCGCCAGCAGCCAAGATAAGTCCGGAGAGGCTTTCTTT. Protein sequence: CASSQDKSGEAFF.